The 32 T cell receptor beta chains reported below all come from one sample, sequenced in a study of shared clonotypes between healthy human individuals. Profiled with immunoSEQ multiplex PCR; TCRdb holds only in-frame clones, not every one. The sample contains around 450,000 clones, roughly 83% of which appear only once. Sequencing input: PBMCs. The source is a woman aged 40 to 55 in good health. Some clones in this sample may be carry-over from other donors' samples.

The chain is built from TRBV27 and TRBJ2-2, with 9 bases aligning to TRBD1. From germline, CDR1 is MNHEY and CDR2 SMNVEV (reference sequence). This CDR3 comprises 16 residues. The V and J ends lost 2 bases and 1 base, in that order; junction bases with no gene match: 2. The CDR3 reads CASSLVTGGNTGELFF. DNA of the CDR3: TGTGCCAGCAGTTTAGTGACAGGGGGGAACACCGGGGAGCTGTTTTTT.

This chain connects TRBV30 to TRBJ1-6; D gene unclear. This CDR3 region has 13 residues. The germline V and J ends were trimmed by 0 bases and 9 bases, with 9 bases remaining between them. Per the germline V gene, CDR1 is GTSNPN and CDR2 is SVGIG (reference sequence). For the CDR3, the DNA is TGTGCCTGGAGTGTCGGGTTTGGTTCACCCCTCCACTTT. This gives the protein CAWSVGFGSPLHF.

DNA of the CDR3: TGTGCCAGCTCACCAGATCATCTCGGGAGGTTCTACAATGAGCAGTTCTTC. Amino acids: CASSPDHLGRFYNEQFF. The chain recombines TRBV18 with TRBJ2-1, with 7 nucleotides matching TRBD2. Germline V lookup: CDR1 KGHSH, CDR2 LQKENI. This CDR3 spans 17 amino acids. Unmatched junction bases numbered 10, after V lost 2 bases and J lost 3 bases.

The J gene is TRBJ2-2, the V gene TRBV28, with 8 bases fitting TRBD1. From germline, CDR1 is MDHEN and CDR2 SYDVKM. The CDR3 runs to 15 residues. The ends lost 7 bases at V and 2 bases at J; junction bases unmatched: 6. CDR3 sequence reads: CASTPGGANTGELFF. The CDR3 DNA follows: TGTGCCAGCACCCCAGGGGGCGCTAACACCGGGGAGCTGTTTTTT.

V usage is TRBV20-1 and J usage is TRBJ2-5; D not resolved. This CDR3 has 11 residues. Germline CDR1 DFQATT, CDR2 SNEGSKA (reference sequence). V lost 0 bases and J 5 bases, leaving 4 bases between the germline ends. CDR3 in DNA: TGCAGTGCTAGAGATTCCGAGACCCAGTACTTC. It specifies CSARDSETQYF.

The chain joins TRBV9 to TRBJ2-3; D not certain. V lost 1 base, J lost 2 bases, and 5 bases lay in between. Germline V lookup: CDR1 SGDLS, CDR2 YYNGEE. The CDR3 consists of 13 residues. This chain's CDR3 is CASSVQTTDTQYF. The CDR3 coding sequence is TGTGCCAGCAGCGTACAGACCACAGATACGCAGTATTTT. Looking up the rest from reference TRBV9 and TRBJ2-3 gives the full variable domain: DSGVTQTPKHLITATGQRVTLRCSPRSGDLSVYWYQQSLDQGLQFLIQYYNGEERAKGNILERFSAQQFPDLHSELNLSSLELGDSALYFCASSVQTTDTQYFGPGTRLTVL.

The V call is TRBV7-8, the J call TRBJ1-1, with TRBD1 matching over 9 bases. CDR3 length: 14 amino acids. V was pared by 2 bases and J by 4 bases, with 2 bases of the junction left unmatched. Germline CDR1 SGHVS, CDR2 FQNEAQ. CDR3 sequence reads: CASSLPGQGTEAFF. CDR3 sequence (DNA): TGTGCCAGCAGCTTACCGGGACAGGGCACTGAAGCTTTCTTT.

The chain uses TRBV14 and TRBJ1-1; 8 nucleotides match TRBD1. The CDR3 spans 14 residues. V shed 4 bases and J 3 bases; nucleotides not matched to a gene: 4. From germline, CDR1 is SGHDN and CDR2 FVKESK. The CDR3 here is CASSPRGLYTEAFF. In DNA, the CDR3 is TGTGCCAGCAGCCCCAGGGGGCTATACACTGAAGCTTTCTTT.

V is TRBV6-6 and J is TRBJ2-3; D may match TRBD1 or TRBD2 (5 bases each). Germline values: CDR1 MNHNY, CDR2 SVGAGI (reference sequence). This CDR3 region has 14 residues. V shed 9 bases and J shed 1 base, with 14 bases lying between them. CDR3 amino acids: CASREGTRTDTQYF. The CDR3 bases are TGTGCCAGTAGGGAAGGGACCCGCACAGATACGCAGTATTTT.

In nucleotides, the CDR3 is TGTGCCAGCAGTTTATTGGACAGAGACACCGGGGAGCTGTTTTTT. Translating it yields CASSLLDRDTGELFF. This chain connects TRBV28 to TRBJ2-2; TRBD1 is a possible D gene (6 bases). This CDR3 region has 15 residues. Per germline, CDR1 MDHEN and CDR2 SYDVKM. The V gene lost 1 base and the J gene lost 3 bases, with 9 bases spanning the gap.

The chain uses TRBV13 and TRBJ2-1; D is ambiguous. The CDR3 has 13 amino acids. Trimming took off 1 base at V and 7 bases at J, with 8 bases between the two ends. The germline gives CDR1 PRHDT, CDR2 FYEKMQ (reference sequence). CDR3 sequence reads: CASSLVDPNEQFF. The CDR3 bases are TGTGCCAGCAGCTTAGTGGACCCTAATGAGCAGTTCTTC.

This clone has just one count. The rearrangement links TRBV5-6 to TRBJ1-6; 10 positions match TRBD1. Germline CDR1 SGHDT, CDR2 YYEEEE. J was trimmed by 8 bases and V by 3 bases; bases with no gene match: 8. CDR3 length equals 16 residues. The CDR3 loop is CASSYWTGGWYSPLHF. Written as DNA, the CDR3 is TGTGCCAGCAGCTACTGGACAGGGGGTTGGTATTCACCCCTCCACTTT. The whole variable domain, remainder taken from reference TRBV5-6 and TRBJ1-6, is DAGVTQSPTHLIKTRGQQVTLRCSPKSGHDTVSWYQQALGQGPQFIFQYYEEEERQRGNFPDRFSGHQFPNYSSELNVNALLLGDSALYLCASSYWTGGWYSPLHFGNGTRLTVT.

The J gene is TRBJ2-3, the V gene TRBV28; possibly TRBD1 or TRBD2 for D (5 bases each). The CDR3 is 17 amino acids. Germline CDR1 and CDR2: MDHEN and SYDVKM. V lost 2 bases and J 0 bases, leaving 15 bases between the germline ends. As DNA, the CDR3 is TGTGCCAGCAGTTTAACTGGACGGGGCTATAGCACAGATACGCAGTATTTT. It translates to CASSLTGRGYSTDTQYF.

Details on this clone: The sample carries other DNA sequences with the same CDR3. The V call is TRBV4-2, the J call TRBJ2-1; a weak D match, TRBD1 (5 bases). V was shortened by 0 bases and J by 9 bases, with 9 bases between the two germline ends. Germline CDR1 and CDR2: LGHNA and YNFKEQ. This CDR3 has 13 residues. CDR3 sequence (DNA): TGTGCCAGCAGCCAAGACAGGGCGGTTGAGCAGTTCTTC. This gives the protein CASSQDRAVEQFF.

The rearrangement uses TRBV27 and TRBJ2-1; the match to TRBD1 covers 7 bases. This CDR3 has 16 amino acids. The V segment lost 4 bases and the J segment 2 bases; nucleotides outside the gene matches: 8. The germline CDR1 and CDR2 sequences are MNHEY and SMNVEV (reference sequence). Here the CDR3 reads CASSSPLGGAYNEQFF. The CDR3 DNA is TGTGCCAGCAGTTCTCCGTTAGGGGGCGCCTACAATGAGCAGTTCTTC.

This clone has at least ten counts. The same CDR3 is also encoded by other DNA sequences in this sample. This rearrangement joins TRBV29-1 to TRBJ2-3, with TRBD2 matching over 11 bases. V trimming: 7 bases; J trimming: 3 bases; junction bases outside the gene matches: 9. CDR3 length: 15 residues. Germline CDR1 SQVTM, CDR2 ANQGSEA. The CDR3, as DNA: TGCAGCGCTCCCTCACTAGCGGGGGCGACAGATACGCAGTATTTT. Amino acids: CSAPSLAGATDTQYF.

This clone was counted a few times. The CDR3 DNA reads TGTGCCAGCAGTTCAGAACTAGTTTCCGGGGAGCTGTTTTTT. Translated, it gives CASSSELVSGELFF. V usage is TRBV27 and J usage is TRBJ2-2; perhaps TRBD2 as D (5 bases). CDR3 length equals 14 residues. CDR1 and CDR2 (germline): MNHEY, SMNVEV (reference sequence). V lost 4 bases, J lost 6 bases, and 12 bases lay in between.

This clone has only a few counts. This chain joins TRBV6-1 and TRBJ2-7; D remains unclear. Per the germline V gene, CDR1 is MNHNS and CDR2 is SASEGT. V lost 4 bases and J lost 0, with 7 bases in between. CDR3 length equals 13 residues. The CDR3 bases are TGTGCCAGCAGTGCGACACTCTCCTACGAGCAGTACTTC. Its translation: CASSATLSYEQYF.

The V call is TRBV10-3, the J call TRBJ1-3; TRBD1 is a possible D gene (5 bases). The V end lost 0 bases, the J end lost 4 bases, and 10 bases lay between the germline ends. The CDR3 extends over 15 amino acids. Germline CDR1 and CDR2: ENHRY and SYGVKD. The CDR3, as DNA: TGTGCCATCAGTGAGTCCTGGGGCGACGGAAACACCATATATTTT. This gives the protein CAISESWGDGNTIYF.

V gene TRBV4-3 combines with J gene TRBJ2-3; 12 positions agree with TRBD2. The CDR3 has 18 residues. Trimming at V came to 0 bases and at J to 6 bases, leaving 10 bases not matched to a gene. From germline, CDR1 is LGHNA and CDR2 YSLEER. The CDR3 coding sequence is TGCGCCAGCAGCCAAGAACGGGGTACTAGCGGGAGGTTTGATACGCAGTATTTT. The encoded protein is CASSQERGTSGRFDTQYF.

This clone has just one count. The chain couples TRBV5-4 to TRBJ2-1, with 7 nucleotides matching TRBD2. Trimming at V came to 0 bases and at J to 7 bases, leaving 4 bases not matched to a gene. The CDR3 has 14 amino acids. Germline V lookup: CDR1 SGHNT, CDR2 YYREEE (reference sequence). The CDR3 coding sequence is TGTGCCAGCAGCTTGGGCGGGAGTCGTAATGAGCAGTTCTTC. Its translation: CASSLGGSRNEQFF.

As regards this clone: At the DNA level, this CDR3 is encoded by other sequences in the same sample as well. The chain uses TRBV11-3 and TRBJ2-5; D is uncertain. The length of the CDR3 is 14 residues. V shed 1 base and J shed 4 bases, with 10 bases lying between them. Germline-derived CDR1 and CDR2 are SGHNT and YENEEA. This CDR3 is CASSLGGDGETQYF. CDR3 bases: TGTGCCAGCAGCTTAGGGGGTGATGGAGAGACCCAGTACTTC.

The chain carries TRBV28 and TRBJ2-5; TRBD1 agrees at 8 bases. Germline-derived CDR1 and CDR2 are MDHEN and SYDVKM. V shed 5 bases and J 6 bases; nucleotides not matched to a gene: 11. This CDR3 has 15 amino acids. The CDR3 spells CASSIPTGVRKTQYF. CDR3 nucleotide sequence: TGTGCCAGCAGTATACCGACAGGGGTCCGGAAGACCCAGTACTTC.

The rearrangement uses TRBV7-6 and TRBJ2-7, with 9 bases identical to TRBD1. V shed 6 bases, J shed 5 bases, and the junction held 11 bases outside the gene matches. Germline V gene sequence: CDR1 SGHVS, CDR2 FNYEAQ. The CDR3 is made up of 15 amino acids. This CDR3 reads CASSRMAGQGNEQYF. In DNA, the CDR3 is TGTGCCAGCAGTCGAATGGCGGGACAGGGAAACGAGCAGTACTTC.

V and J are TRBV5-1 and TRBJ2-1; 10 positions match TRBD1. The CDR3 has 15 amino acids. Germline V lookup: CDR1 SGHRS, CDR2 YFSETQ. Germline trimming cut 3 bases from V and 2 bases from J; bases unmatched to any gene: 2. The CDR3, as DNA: TGCGCCAGCAGCTCAGGACAGGGGGCCTACAATGAGCAGTTCTTC. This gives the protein CASSSGQGAYNEQFF.

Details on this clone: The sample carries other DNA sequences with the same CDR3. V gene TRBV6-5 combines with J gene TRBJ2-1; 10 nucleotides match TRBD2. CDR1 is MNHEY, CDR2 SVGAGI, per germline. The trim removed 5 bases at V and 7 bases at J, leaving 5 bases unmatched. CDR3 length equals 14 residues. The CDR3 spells CASSLAGESNEQFF. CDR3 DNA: TGTGCCAGCAGTCTAGCGGGAGAGAGTAATGAGCAGTTCTTC.

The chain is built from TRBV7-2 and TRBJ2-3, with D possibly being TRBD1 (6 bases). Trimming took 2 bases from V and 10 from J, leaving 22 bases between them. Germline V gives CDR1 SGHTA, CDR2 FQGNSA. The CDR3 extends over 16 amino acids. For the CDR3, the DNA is TGTGCCAGCAGCTTAACCGGGACAAGGCGGAAGATGGCGCAGTATTTT. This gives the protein CASSLTGTRRKMAQYF.

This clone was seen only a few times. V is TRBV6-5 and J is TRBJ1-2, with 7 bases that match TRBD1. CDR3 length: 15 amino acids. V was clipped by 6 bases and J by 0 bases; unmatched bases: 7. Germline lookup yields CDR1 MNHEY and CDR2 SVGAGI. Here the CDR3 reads CASRRDRGTNYGYTF. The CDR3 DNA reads TGTGCCAGCAGAAGGGACAGAGGAACTAACTATGGCTACACCTTC.

CDR3: CASSFKQIKETQYF. The DNA for the CDR3 is TGTGCCAGCAGTTTTAAACAGATCAAAGAGACCCAGTACTTC. The rearrangement joins TRBV27 to TRBJ2-5; D gene ambiguous. The CDR3 has 14 residues. Trimming shortened V by 3 bases and J by 3 bases, and 11 bases separated the two germline ends. CDR1 is MNHEY, CDR2 SMNVEV, per germline (reference sequence).

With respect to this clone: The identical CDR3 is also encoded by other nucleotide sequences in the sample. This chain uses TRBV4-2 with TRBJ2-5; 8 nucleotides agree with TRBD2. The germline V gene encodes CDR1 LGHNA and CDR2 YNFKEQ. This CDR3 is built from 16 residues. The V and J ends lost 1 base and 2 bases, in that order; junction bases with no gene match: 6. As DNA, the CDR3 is TGTGCCAGCAGCCAAGTCCGGGAGGGATCTCAAGAGACCCAGTACTTC. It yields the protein CASSQVREGSQETQYF.

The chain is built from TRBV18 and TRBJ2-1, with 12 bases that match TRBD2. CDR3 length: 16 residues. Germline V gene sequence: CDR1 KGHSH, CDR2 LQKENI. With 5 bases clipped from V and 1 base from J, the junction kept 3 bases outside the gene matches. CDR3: CASSTLAGGSYNEQFF. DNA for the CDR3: TGTGCCAGCTCAACTCTAGCGGGAGGGTCCTACAATGAGCAGTTCTTC.

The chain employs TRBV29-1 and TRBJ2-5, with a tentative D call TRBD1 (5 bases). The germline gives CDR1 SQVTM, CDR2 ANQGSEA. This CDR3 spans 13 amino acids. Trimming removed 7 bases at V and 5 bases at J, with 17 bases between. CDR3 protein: CSALLGVVETQYF. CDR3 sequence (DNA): TGCAGCGCACTATTAGGGGTCGTTGAGACCCAGTACTTC.